Listed below are T cell receptor beta chains from one sample, sequenced in a study of T-cell reconstitution after alpha-beta-depleted transplantation in children. TCRdb itself ran the PCR reads through MiXCR, one entry per CDR3 protein. The sample records around 240,000 distinct CDR3 sequences, about 8.8% being singletons. The specimen comprised PBMCs from the stem cell graft donor, sampled from the stem cell graft. The receptors here all came from a human donor who donated a stem cell graft to a child with SCID. Each CDR3 is given with its conserved first and last residue. A D gene is named only where the DNA matches it firmly. The size of a clone is reported for some rows only, either as once, few or many, or as a class for expanded clones.

j_gene: TRBJ2-7; len: 13; abundance: many; d_gene: NA; v_gene: TRBV5-1; CDR3aa: CASSAGQLYEQYF; CDR3nt: TGCGCCAGCAGCGCCGGACAGCTCTACGAGCAGTACTTC
j_gene: TRBJ2-5; len: 14; abundance: many; d_gene: NA; v_gene: TRBV18; CDR3aa: CASSPPTDQETQYF; CDR3nt: TGTGCCAGCTCACCACCGACAGACCAAGAGACCCAGTACTTC
j_gene: TRBJ1-4; len: 15; abundance: many; d_gene: NA; v_gene: TRBV5-1; CDR3aa: CASSRAGQGNEKLFF; CDR3nt: TGCGCCAGCAGCCGCGCCGGGCAGGGAAATGAAAAACTGTTTTTT
j_gene: TRBJ2-1; len: 15; abundance: many; d_gene: NA; v_gene: TRBV10-3; CDR3aa: CAISEVPGTYNEQFF; CDR3nt: TGTGCCATCAGTGAGGTCCCGGGGACCTACAATGAGCAGTTCTTC
j_gene: TRBJ2-1; len: 15; abundance: many; d_gene: NA; v_gene: TRBV5-1; CDR3aa: CASSRQADSYNEQFF; CDR3nt: TGCGCCAGCAGCAGACAGGCAGACTCCTACAATGAGCAGTTCTTC
j_gene: TRBJ2-3; len: 13; abundance: many; d_gene: NA; v_gene: TRBV28; CDR3aa: CASSYRPTNTQYF; CDR3nt: TGTGCCAGCAGTTACAGACCAACTAATACGCAGTATTTT
j_gene: TRBJ2-1; len: 16; abundance: many; d_gene: NA; v_gene: TRBV5-1; CDR3aa: CASSFLWDSNYNEQFF; CDR3nt: TGCGCCAGCAGCTTCTTATGGGACTCCAACTACAATGAGCAGTTCTTC
j_gene: TRBJ2-1; len: 13; abundance: many; d_gene: TRBD1; v_gene: TRBV12-3/TRBV12-4; CDR3aa: CASSSQGAYEQFF; CDR3nt: TGTGCCAGCAGTTCCCAGGGGGCGTATGAGCAGTTCTTC
j_gene: TRBJ2-5; len: 13; abundance: many; d_gene: NA; v_gene: TRBV12-3/TRBV12-4; CDR3aa: CASSFLGGETQYF; CDR3nt: TGTGCCAGCAGTTTTCTCGGGGGCGAGACCCAGTACTTC
j_gene: TRBJ2-3; len: 16; abundance: many; d_gene: TRBD2; v_gene: TRBV2; CDR3aa: CASSEVASGGGDTQYF; CDR3nt: TGTGCCAGCAGTGAAGTGGCTAGCGGGGGGGGAGATACGCAGTATTTT
j_gene: TRBJ1-2; len: 14; abundance: many; d_gene: NA; v_gene: TRBV7-9; CDR3aa: CASSLVSGEDGYTF; CDR3nt: TGTGCCAGCAGCTTAGTGTCAGGGGAGGATGGCTACACCTTC
j_gene: TRBJ1-1; len: 15; abundance: many; d_gene: NA; v_gene: TRBV7-9; CDR3aa: CASSLGKGWNTEAFF; CDR3nt: TGTGCCAGCAGCTTAGGTAAGGGGTGGAACACTGAAGCTTTCTTT
j_gene: TRBJ2-7; len: 14; abundance: many; d_gene: NA; v_gene: TRBV20-1; CDR3aa: CSASPQGRYYEQYF; CDR3nt: TGCAGTGCTAGTCCGCAGGGGCGTTACTACGAGCAGTACTTC
j_gene: TRBJ2-2; len: 14; abundance: few; d_gene: NA; v_gene: TRBV29-1; CDR3aa: CSVGVGSNTGELFF; CDR3nt: TGCAGCGTTGGAGTAGGGTCGAACACCGGGGAGCTGTTTTTT
j_gene: TRBJ2-1; len: 15; abundance: many; d_gene: NA; v_gene: TRBV5-5; CDR3aa: CASSHRDNSYNEQFF; CDR3nt: TGTGCCAGCAGTCACAGGGATAATTCCTACAATGAGCAGTTCTTC
j_gene: TRBJ1-1; len: 14; abundance: once; d_gene: NA; v_gene: TRBV5-1; CDR3aa: CASSLEGGYTEAFF; CDR3nt: TGCGCCAGCAGCTTGGAGGGGGGATACACTGAAGCTTTCTTT
j_gene: TRBJ1-5; len: 14; abundance: many; d_gene: NA; v_gene: TRBV7-8; CDR3aa: CASSFSQTDQPQHF; CDR3nt: TGTGCCAGCAGCTTTTCGCAGACAGATCAGCCCCAGCATTTT
j_gene: TRBJ2-1; len: 18; abundance: many; d_gene: TRBD2; v_gene: TRBV5-1; CDR3aa: CASSLGLAGGLTYNEQFF; CDR3nt: TGCGCCAGCAGCTTGGGACTAGCGGGGGGCCTAACCTACAATGAGCAGTTCTTC
j_gene: TRBJ1-4; len: 15; abundance: many; d_gene: NA; v_gene: TRBV20-1; CDR3aa: CSALHSAVFNEKLFF; CDR3nt: TGCAGTGCTCTTCACTCGGCAGTTTTTAATGAAAAACTGTTTTTT
j_gene: TRBJ2-7; len: 16; abundance: NA; d_gene: NA; v_gene: TRBV5-1; CDR3aa: CASSSGAGQDTYEQYF; CDR3nt: TGCGCCAGCAGCTCTGGAGCGGGACAGGACACCTACGAGCAGTACTTC
j_gene: TRBJ1-1; len: 16; abundance: many; d_gene: NA; v_gene: TRBV3-1; CDR3aa: CASSQDRERMNTEAFF; CDR3nt: TGTGCCAGCAGCCAAGATAGGGAAAGAATGAACACTGAAGCTTTCTTT
j_gene: TRBJ2-7; len: 14; abundance: many; d_gene: TRBD1; v_gene: TRBV12-3/TRBV12-4; CDR3aa: CASSFAGGWYEQYF; CDR3nt: TGTGCCAGCAGTTTTGCAGGGGGCTGGTACGAGCAGTACTTC
j_gene: TRBJ1-1; len: 17; abundance: once; d_gene: NA; v_gene: TRBV6-5; CDR3aa: CASSYFGGDARNTEAFF; CDR3nt: TGTGCCAGCAGTTACTTTGGAGGAGACGCCCGGAACACTGAAGCTTTCTTT
j_gene: TRBJ2-5; len: 15; abundance: few; d_gene: TRBD2; v_gene: TRBV4-3; CDR3aa: CASSSRAGEVETQYF; CDR3nt: TGCGCCAGCAGCTCGAGAGCGGGGGAGGTTGAGACCCAGTACTTC
j_gene: TRBJ2-7; len: 15; abundance: many; d_gene: NA; v_gene: TRBV7-2; CDR3aa: CASSLVQSVAYEQYF; CDR3nt: TGTGCCAGCAGCTTAGTTCAGTCTGTTGCCTACGAGCAGTACTTC
j_gene: TRBJ2-5; len: 16; abundance: many; d_gene: TRBD1; v_gene: TRBV7-2; CDR3aa: CASSSGQGVIQETQYF; CDR3nt: TGTGCCAGCAGCTCTGGACAGGGGGTTATCCAAGAGACCCAGTACTTC
j_gene: TRBJ2-7; len: 15; abundance: NA; d_gene: NA; v_gene: TRBV28; CDR3aa: CASSLRGKGAHEQYF; CDR3nt: TGTGCCAGCAGTTTAAGGGGGAAGGGCGCCCACGAGCAGTACTTC
j_gene: TRBJ1-2; len: 14; abundance: many; d_gene: TRBD1; v_gene: TRBV20-1; CDR3aa: CSATIATGKDGYTF; CDR3nt: TGCAGTGCTACCATCGCGACAGGGAAGGATGGCTACACCTTC
j_gene: TRBJ1-5; len: 15; abundance: many; d_gene: NA; v_gene: TRBV7-9; CDR3aa: CASSLSTGLNQPQHF; CDR3nt: TGTGCCAGCAGCTTAAGTACAGGACTAAATCAGCCCCAGCATTTT
j_gene: TRBJ2-1; len: 15; abundance: NA; d_gene: TRBD2; v_gene: TRBV2; CDR3aa: CASRGGRGGYNEQFF; CDR3nt: TGTGCCAGCAGGGGGGGACGGGGGGGCTACAATGAGCAGTTCTTC
j_gene: TRBJ2-1; len: 14; abundance: many; d_gene: TRBD1; v_gene: TRBV5-6; CDR3aa: CASRGQGFSGEQFF; CDR3nt: TGTGCCAGCAGGGGACAGGGTTTTTCGGGTGAGCAGTTCTTC
j_gene: TRBJ2-1; len: 15; abundance: many; d_gene: NA; v_gene: TRBV24-1; CDR3aa: CATSEPRDANNEQFF; CDR3nt: TGTGCCACCAGTGAACCCCGGGACGCCAACAATGAGCAGTTCTTC
j_gene: TRBJ2-3; len: 15; abundance: many; d_gene: TRBD1; v_gene: TRBV19; CDR3aa: CASSTGQGLRDTQYF; CDR3nt: TGTGCCAGTAGCACGGGACAGGGGCTGAGAGATACGCAGTATTTT
j_gene: TRBJ1-2; len: 14; abundance: few; d_gene: TRBD1; v_gene: TRBV20-1; CDR3aa: CSAPGTGVNYGYTF; CDR3nt: TGCAGTGCTCCCGGGACAGGGGTTAACTATGGCTACACCTTC
j_gene: TRBJ2-7; len: 14; abundance: many; d_gene: NA; v_gene: TRBV12-3/TRBV12-4; CDR3aa: CASSLRGPHRQQYF; CDR3nt: TGTGCCAGCAGTTTAAGGGGACCCCATAGGCAGCAGTACTTC
j_gene: TRBJ2-2; len: 15; abundance: few; d_gene: NA; v_gene: TRBV4-1; CDR3aa: CASSLAPFNTGELFF; CDR3nt: TGCGCCAGCAGTCTTGCCCCCTTCAACACCGGGGAGCTGTTTTTT
j_gene: TRBJ2-5; len: 18; abundance: many; d_gene: TRBD2; v_gene: TRBV15; CDR3aa: CATSRDSLRVAGRETQYF; CDR3nt: TGTGCCACCAGCAGAGACAGCCTGAGAGTAGCGGGCCGAGAGACCCAGTACTTC
j_gene: TRBJ1-1; len: 15; abundance: many; d_gene: NA; v_gene: TRBV19; CDR3aa: CASSMGGTVNTEAFF; CDR3nt: TGTGCCAGTAGTATGGGCGGGACGGTGAACACTGAAGCTTTCTTT
j_gene: TRBJ2-7; len: 13; abundance: many; d_gene: NA; v_gene: TRBV7-2; CDR3aa: CASSPPSLYEQYF; CDR3nt: TGTGCCAGCAGCCCTCCCAGCCTATACGAGCAGTACTTC
j_gene: TRBJ1-1; len: 12; abundance: many; d_gene: NA; v_gene: TRBV12-3/TRBV12-4; CDR3aa: CASSFERTQAFF; CDR3nt: TGTGCCAGCAGTTTTGAGAGGACCCAAGCTTTCTTT
j_gene: TRBJ1-2; len: 15; abundance: many; d_gene: NA; v_gene: TRBV9; CDR3aa: CASSVDSQGDYGYTF; CDR3nt: TGTGCCAGCAGCGTAGACAGTCAGGGTGACTATGGCTACACCTTC
j_gene: TRBJ1-1; len: 14; abundance: many; d_gene: NA; v_gene: TRBV7-9; CDR3aa: CASSLRGGSAEAFF; CDR3nt: TGTGCCAGCAGCTTACGAGGTGGGAGCGCTGAAGCTTTCTTT
j_gene: TRBJ1-2; len: 15; abundance: many; d_gene: TRBD1; v_gene: TRBV24-1; CDR3aa: CATSDRDRSRHGYTF; CDR3nt: TGTGCCACCAGTGATCGGGACAGGTCACGCCATGGCTACACCTTC
j_gene: TRBJ1-6; len: 15; abundance: NA; d_gene: TRBD1; v_gene: TRBV19; CDR3aa: CASSISLQGVSPLHF; CDR3nt: TGTGCCAGTAGTATAAGTCTCCAGGGGGTTTCACCCCTCCACTTT
j_gene: TRBJ2-5; len: 13; abundance: many; d_gene: NA; v_gene: TRBV18; CDR3aa: CASSPPGFETQYF; CDR3nt: TGTGCCAGCTCACCACCTGGTTTTGAGACCCAGTACTTC
j_gene: TRBJ2-1; len: 13; abundance: few; d_gene: NA; v_gene: TRBV7-2; CDR3aa: CASSLEPSAEQFF; CDR3nt: TGTGCCAGCAGCTTAGAACCTAGTGCTGAGCAGTTCTTC
j_gene: TRBJ2-1; len: 15; abundance: many; d_gene: TRBD2; v_gene: TRBV5-1; CDR3aa: CASSLVGGDYNEQFF; CDR3nt: TGCGCCAGCAGCTTGGTCGGGGGGGACTACAATGAGCAGTTCTTC
j_gene: TRBJ1-1; len: 12; abundance: many; d_gene: NA; v_gene: TRBV5-1; CDR3aa: CASSLGGPEAFF; CDR3nt: TGCGCCAGCAGCTTGGGGGGCCCTGAAGCTTTCTTT
j_gene: TRBJ2-1; len: 14; abundance: many; d_gene: NA; v_gene: TRBV20-1; CDR3aa: CSAASLLAYNEQFF; CDR3nt: TGCAGTGCCGCTTCTTTACTAGCCTACAATGAGCAGTTCTTC
j_gene: TRBJ1-6; len: 15; abundance: many; d_gene: NA; v_gene: TRBV2; CDR3aa: CASRGSPGPNSPLHF; CDR3nt: TGTGCCAGCAGAGGGTCCCCGGGGCCAAATTCACCCCTCCACTTT
j_gene: TRBJ2-1; len: 16; abundance: NA; d_gene: TRBD2; v_gene: TRBV11-2; CDR3aa: CATTAVSGGSRNEQFF; CDR3nt: TGTGCCACTACTGCGGTTAGCGGGGGGTCCCGGAATGAGCAGTTCTTC
j_gene: TRBJ2-2; len: 14; abundance: few; d_gene: TRBD2; v_gene: TRBV6-2/TRBV6-3; CDR3aa: CASSGTSWPGELFF; CDR3nt: TGTGCCAGCAGTGGGACTAGCTGGCCCGGGGAGCTGTTTTTT